This T cell receptor beta chain appears in the sequencing data of a study of radiation and T cells in renal cell carcinoma. Study overall: Nephrectomy followed 15 Gy stereotactic body radiation by 4 weeks. Study-wide points: Without pretreatment biopsies, baseline tumor clonotype presence was undetermined.

This CDR3 has 13 residues. V shed 3 bases and J shed 5 bases, with 8 bases lying between them. Per germline, CDR1 LNHDA and CDR2 SQIVND (reference sequence). Sequencing used immunoSEQ multiplex PCR; TCRdb keeps in-frame clones, though not all of them. The sample has about 150,000 clones, around 90% seen once; the top ten hold 13%. The time point denotes: blood 2 weeks post-SBRT. This sample's treatment: 15 Gy SBRT to primary tumor, nephrectomy 4 weeks later. After SBRT, blood was collected at 2 and 4 weeks, plus baseline. Clear cell pathology was present in this patient's renal cell carcinoma. Note on this clone: The antigen remains undetermined.

V is TRBV19 and J is TRBJ2-1; the D gene is possibly TRBD1 (5 bases). The sequences come from blood, collected from a patient whose treatment included radiotherapy and nephrectomy. The sequence came from a woman aged 50 to 65 with renal cell carcinoma. This CDR3 is CASSIPGNNEQFF. The CDR3 coding sequence is TGTGCCAGTAGTATTCCAGGGAACAATGAGCAGTTCTTC.